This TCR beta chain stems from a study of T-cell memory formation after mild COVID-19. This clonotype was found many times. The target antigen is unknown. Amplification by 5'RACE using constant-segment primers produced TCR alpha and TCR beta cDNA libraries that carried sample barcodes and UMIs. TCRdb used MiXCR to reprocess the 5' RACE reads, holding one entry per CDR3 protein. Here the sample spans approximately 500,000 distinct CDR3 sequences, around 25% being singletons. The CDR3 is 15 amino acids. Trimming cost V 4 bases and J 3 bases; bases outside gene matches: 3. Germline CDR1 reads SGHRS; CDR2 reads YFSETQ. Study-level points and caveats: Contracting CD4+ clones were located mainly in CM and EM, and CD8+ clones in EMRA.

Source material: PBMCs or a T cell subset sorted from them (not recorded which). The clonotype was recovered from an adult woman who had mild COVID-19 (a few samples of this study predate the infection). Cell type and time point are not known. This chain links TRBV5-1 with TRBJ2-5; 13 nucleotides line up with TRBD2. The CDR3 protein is CASSPGLAGEETQYF. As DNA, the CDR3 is TGCGCCAGCAGCCCCGGACTAGCGGGGGAAGAGACCCAGTACTTC. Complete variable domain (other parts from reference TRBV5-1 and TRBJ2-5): KAGVTQTPRYLIKTRGQQVTLSCSPISGHRSVSWYQQTPGQGLQFLFEYFSETQRNKGNFPGRFSGRQFSNSRSEMNVSTLELGDSALYLCASSPGLAGEETQYFGPGTRLLVL.